This TCR beta chain was identified during a study of blood T cell repertoires in COVID-19. Study summary: The origin of the acute and convalescent COVID-19 samples was the United States, Italy and Spain.

CDR1 is LNHDA, CDR2 SQIVND, per germline (reference sequence). The CDR3 is 17 amino acids. V lost 1 base and J lost 2; bases outside the gene matches: 7. As originally analysed: How many nucleated cells were present was estimated from reference gene primer amplification. Produced via immunoSEQ multiplex PCR; TCRdb's table is partial and in-frame only. V, J and clone size reflect that table, while D and trimming were determined from the DNA. The sample consists of under 250,000 clones, approximately 80% of them appearing once. Residents of about 25 US areas, aged roughly 18 to 89 years, made up the participants. Cohorts were assigned according to the clinical history that participants reported.

The clonotype was recovered from a man aged 60 to 75 who had recovered from COVID-19. The chain joins TRBV19 to TRBJ2-1; 8 nucleotides align to TRBD1. The sequenced material came from PBMCs or T cells enriched from blood (not recorded which). CDR3 nucleotides: TGTGCCAGTAGTATAGTTAAGAGACAGGGGACCTACAATGAGCAGTTCTTC. This sequence encodes CASSIVKRQGTYNEQFF. Looking up the rest from reference TRBV19 and TRBJ2-1 gives the full variable domain: DGGITQSPKYLFRKEGQNVTLSCEQNLNHDAMYWYRQDPGQGLRLIYYSQIVNDFQKGDIAEGYSVSREKKESFPLTVTSAQKNPTAFYLCASSIVKRQGTYNEQFFGPGTRLTVL.